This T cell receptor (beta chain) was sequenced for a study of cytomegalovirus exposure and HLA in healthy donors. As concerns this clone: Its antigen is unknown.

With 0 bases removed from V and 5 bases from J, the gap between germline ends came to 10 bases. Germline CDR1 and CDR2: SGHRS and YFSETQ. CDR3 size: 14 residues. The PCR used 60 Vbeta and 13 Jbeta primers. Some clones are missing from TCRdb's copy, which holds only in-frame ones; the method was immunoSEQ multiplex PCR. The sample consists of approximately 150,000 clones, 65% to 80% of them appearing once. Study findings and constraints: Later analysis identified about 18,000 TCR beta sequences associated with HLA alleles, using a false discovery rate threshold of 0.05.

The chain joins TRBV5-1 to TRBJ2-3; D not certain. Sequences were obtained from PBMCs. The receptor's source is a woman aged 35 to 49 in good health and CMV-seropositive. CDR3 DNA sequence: TGCGCCAGCAGCTTGGCCTTAAGGAGAGATACGCAGTATTTT. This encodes CASSLALRRDTQYF. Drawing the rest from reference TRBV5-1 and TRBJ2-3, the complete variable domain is KAGVTQTPRYLIKTRGQQVTLSCSPISGHRSVSWYQQTPGQGLQFLFEYFSETQRNKGNFPGRFSGRQFSNSRSEMNVSTLELGDSALYLCASSLALRRDTQYFGPGTRLTVL.